This TCR beta chain comes out of a study of somatic mutations in cytotoxic T cells in rheumatoid arthritis. At the level of the study: Sorted by flow to nearly 100% purity were some V beta antibody-stained T-cell populations, including V beta1+ cells sequenced for TCRB.

V was trimmed by 5 bases and J by 6 bases, leaving 23 bases between them. The CDR3 has 17 residues. Per germline, CDR1 SGHVS and CDR2 FNYEAQ. Worth noting for this clone: The antigen is unknown.

General study findings and limits: Clonality of CD8+ T cells, which was compared between rheumatoid arthritis patients and age-matched healthy controls, did not differ significantly. What antigens the expanded CD8+ clones targeted remained unknown. An age-related increase in CD8+ clonality was seen in rheumatoid arthritis patients but not in healthy controls.

The protocol was immunoSEQ multiplex PCR, while the TCRdb copy is restricted to in-frame clones and leaves out a portion. Among roughly 13,000 clones listed, more than 75% were seen once. This chain connects TRBV7-6 to TRBJ2-1; the D is unclear. The TCR was taken from an adult with rheumatoid arthritis. The specimen sequenced was CD8+ T cells sorted from blood. The CDR3 DNA sequence: TGTGCCAGCAGCCGCATCCCCCCAGCTTTTAATGCCAATGAGCAGTTCTTC. As protein: CASSRIPPAFNANEQFF.